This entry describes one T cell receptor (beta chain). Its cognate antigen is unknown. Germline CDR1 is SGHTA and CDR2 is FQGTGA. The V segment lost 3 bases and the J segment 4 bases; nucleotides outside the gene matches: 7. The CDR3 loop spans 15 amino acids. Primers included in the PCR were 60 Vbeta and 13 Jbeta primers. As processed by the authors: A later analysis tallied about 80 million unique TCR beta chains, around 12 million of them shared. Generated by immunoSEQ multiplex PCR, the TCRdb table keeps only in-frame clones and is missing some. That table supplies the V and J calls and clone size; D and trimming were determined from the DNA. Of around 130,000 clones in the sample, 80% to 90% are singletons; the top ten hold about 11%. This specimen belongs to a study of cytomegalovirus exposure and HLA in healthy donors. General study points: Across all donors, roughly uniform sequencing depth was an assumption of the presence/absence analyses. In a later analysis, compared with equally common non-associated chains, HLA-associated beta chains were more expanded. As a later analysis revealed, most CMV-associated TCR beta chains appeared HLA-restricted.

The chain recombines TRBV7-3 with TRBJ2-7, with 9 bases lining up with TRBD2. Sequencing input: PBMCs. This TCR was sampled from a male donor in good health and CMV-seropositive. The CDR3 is CASSFAGGEGYEQYF. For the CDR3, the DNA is TGTGCCAGCAGCTTCGCGGGGGGGGAAGGGTACGAGCAGTACTTC. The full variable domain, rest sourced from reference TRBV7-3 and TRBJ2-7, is GAGVSQTPSNKVTEKGKYVELRCDPISGHTALYWYRQSLGQGPEFLIYFQGTGAADDSGLPNDRFFAVRPEGSVSTLKIQRTERGDSAVYLCASSFAGGEGYEQYFGPGTRLTVT.